A selection of T cell receptor beta chains follows, all from one sample in a study of T cells after yellow fever vaccination. TCRdb reanalysed the 5' RACE reads using MiXCR and keeps one entry per CDR3 protein. The table lists a few hundred thousand distinct CDR3 sequences, less than 8.5% of them singletons, with 0.85% in the top ten. Specimen: CD4+ T cells sorted from PBMCs, collected 15 days after the yellow fever booster vaccination. The receptors were gathered from a man aged 30-40 years who received the YFV17D yellow fever vaccine. Both conserved end residues are part of each CDR3. The order of the fields is D gene, V gene, CDR3 length, J gene, clone size, CDR3 DNA, CDR3 protein. D genes are given only for firm matches. Only some rows state a clone size, as once, few, many or a class for expanded clones.

D: NA
V: TRBV28
length: 15
J: TRBJ2-1
size: many
DNA: TGTGCCAGCAGCCATACTAAGAGCTCCTACAATGAGCAGTTCTTC
CDR3: CASSHTKSSYNEQFF

D: TRBD1
V: TRBV19
length: 16
J: TRBJ2-7
size: NA
DNA: TGTGCCAGTAGTATAGCCAGCTCGACAGGGTACTACGAGCAGTACTTC
CDR3: CASSIASSTGYYEQYF

D: TRBD2
V: TRBV5-1
length: 16
J: TRBJ2-2
size: few
DNA: TGCGCCAGCAGCTTGACTAGCGGAGCCCCCACCGGGGAGCTGTTTTTT
CDR3: CASSLTSGAPTGELFF

D: TRBD2
V: TRBV20-1
length: 16
J: TRBJ2-3
size: NA
DNA: TGCAGTGCCAGGGGGCTAGCGGGAGGTGGCGCAGATACGCAGTATTTT
CDR3: CSARGLAGGGADTQYF

D: TRBD2
V: TRBV7-2
length: 16
J: TRBJ2-2
size: many
DNA: TGTGCCAGCAGCCTTAGCGGGAGGGCCCGAACCGGGGAGCTGTTTTTT
CDR3: CASSLSGRARTGELFF

D: NA
V: TRBV20-1
length: 12
J: TRBJ2-7
size: few
DNA: TGCAGTGCTAGATCCGGGGGATACGAGCAGTACTTC
CDR3: CSARSGGYEQYF

D: NA
V: TRBV19
length: 13
J: TRBJ2-1
size: NA
DNA: TGTGCCAGTAGTAGTCGCCTACACAATGAGCAGTTCTTC
CDR3: CASSSRLHNEQFF

D: NA
V: TRBV7-9
length: 12
J: TRBJ1-1
size: NA
DNA: TGTGCCAGCAGCAGACTCGACACTGAAGCTTTCTTT
CDR3: CASSRLDTEAFF

D: NA
V: TRBV6-2/TRBV6-3
length: 12
J: TRBJ2-7
size: many
DNA: TGTGCCAGCAGGGAGGGATCCTACGAGCAGTACTTC
CDR3: CASREGSYEQYF

D: NA
V: TRBV29-1
length: 14
J: TRBJ2-2
size: few
DNA: TGCAGCGCCGAGGCCCACCCGAACACCGGGGAGCTGTTTTTT
CDR3: CSAEAHPNTGELFF

D: NA
V: TRBV12-3/TRBV12-4
length: 13
J: TRBJ2-4
size: NA
DNA: TGTGCCAGCAGAAGGGGACCCAAAAACATTCAGTACTTC
CDR3: CASRRGPKNIQYF

D: TRBD1
V: TRBV14
length: 15
J: TRBJ1-3
size: many
DNA: TGTGCCAGCAGCCCGACAGGGGGAGGTGGAAACACCATATATTTT
CDR3: CASSPTGGGGNTIYF

D: NA
V: TRBV5-1
length: 15
J: TRBJ1-5
size: NA
DNA: TGCGCCAGCAGCTTGGCCAGGGACAGCAATCAGCCCCAGCATTTT
CDR3: CASSLARDSNQPQHF

D: NA
V: TRBV5-1
length: 16
J: TRBJ2-1
size: many
DNA: TGCGCCAGCAGCTTTTCCCCGGGACTGGGAGGCGATGAGCAGTTCTTC
CDR3: CASSFSPGLGGDEQFF

D: NA
V: TRBV7-9
length: 15
J: TRBJ1-1
size: many
DNA: TGTGCCAGCAGCCCACTTCAGACGGTCGACACTGAAGCTTTCTTT
CDR3: CASSPLQTVDTEAFF

D: NA
V: TRBV7-2
length: 14
J: TRBJ2-3
size: few
DNA: TGTGCCAGCAGCCGGGACTTCAGCACAGATACGCAGTATTTT
CDR3: CASSRDFSTDTQYF

D: NA
V: TRBV5-4
length: 13
J: TRBJ2-1
size: NA
DNA: TGTGCCAGGGGCTTGAGGGGAGGAAATGAGCAGTTCTTC
CDR3: CARGLRGGNEQFF

D: NA
V: TRBV12-3/TRBV12-4
length: 14
J: TRBJ2-1
size: many
DNA: TGTGCCAGCGGGCGCGGGCAAGCCTACAATGAGCAGTTCTTC
CDR3: CASGRGQAYNEQFF

D: TRBD1
V: TRBV29-1
length: 14
J: TRBJ1-4
size: NA
DNA: TGCAGCGTTGAAGATCGGGACAGGGGGCGGAAACTGTTTTTT
CDR3: CSVEDRDRGRKLFF

D: NA
V: TRBV6-5
length: 15
J: TRBJ1-5
size: NA
DNA: TGTGCCAGCAGTTACTCCCGCGGCTCTAGTCAGCCCCAGCATTTT
CDR3: CASSYSRGSSQPQHF

D: TRBD2
V: TRBV6-2/TRBV6-3
length: 16
J: TRBJ2-3
size: many
DNA: TGTGGCACCGGTCCGACTAGCGGGGCTTACACAGATACGCAGTATTTT
CDR3: CGTGPTSGAYTDTQYF

D: TRBD2
V: TRBV19
length: 17
J: TRBJ2-1
size: NA
DNA: TGTGCCAGTAGTATAATCGGAACGAGCGGGACCTACAATGAGCAGTTCTTC
CDR3: CASSIIGTSGTYNEQFF

D: NA
V: TRBV12-3/TRBV12-4
length: 11
J: TRBJ2-1
size: NA
DNA: TGTGCCAGCGCCTGGGACAATGAGCAGTTCTTC
CDR3: CASAWDNEQFF

D: NA
V: TRBV20-1
length: 15
J: TRBJ2-5
size: few
DNA: TGCAGTGCTAGGCGAAACACAGGGTCCCAAGAGACCCAGTACTTC
CDR3: CSARRNTGSQETQYF

D: NA
V: TRBV5-6
length: 13
J: TRBJ2-5
size: NA
DNA: TGTGCCAGCAGCCTCTGGCAGGAAGAGACCCAGTACTTC
CDR3: CASSLWQEETQYF

D: NA
V: TRBV20-1
length: 12
J: TRBJ1-3
size: NA
DNA: TGCAGTGCTAGAGGGACGGAGGCAACGATATATTTT
CDR3: CSARGTEATIYF

D: TRBD1
V: TRBV5-1
length: 14
J: TRBJ1-2
size: NA
DNA: TGCGCCAGCAGCACCGGGACAGGGGGATATGGCTACACCTTC
CDR3: CASSTGTGGYGYTF

D: NA
V: TRBV11-2
length: 13
J: TRBJ1-1
size: few
DNA: TGTGCCAGCAGAACTTCAGAGAACACTGAAGCTTTCTTT
CDR3: CASRTSENTEAFF

D: NA
V: TRBV7-2
length: 13
J: TRBJ2-7
size: many
DNA: TGTGCCAGCAGCTTAGCGGTTGGGAACGAGCAGTACTTC
CDR3: CASSLAVGNEQYF

D: NA
V: TRBV6-2/TRBV6-3
length: 16
J: TRBJ1-5
size: NA
DNA: TGTGCCAGCACCACCCCGGGGCCGGGGGACAATCAGCCCCAGCATTTT
CDR3: CASTTPGPGDNQPQHF

D: NA
V: TRBV4-3
length: 13
J: TRBJ2-1
size: few
DNA: TGCGCCAGCAGCCAAGTTACGCGTAATGAGCAGTTCTTC
CDR3: CASSQVTRNEQFF

D: NA
V: TRBV12-3/TRBV12-4
length: 14
J: TRBJ2-7
size: NA
DNA: TGTGCCAGCAGTTTAAGTCCGCTAAGATACGAGCAGTACTTC
CDR3: CASSLSPLRYEQYF

D: TRBD2
V: TRBV20-1
length: 17
J: TRBJ2-1
size: NA
DNA: TGCAGTGCTAGAGTAGCGGGAGGGTTACAAACTAGAAATGAGCAGTTCTTC
CDR3: CSARVAGGLQTRNEQFF

D: TRBD2
V: TRBV6-2/TRBV6-3
length: 17
J: TRBJ2-5
size: NA
DNA: TGTGCCAGCACGTTGCGGACTAGCGGAGGCGGAAGAGAGACCCAGTACTTC
CDR3: CASTLRTSGGGRETQYF

D: NA
V: TRBV2
length: 14
J: TRBJ1-1
size: many
DNA: TGTGCCAGCAAGGGGAGACTCGGGGAGACTGAAGCTTTCTTT
CDR3: CASKGRLGETEAFF

D: NA
V: TRBV7-2
length: 15
J: TRBJ1-2
size: few
DNA: TGTGCCAGCAGTATGGAAACGACAGCTAACTATGGCTACACCTTC
CDR3: CASSMETTANYGYTF

D: TRBD2
V: TRBV20-1
length: 16
J: TRBJ2-3
size: many
DNA: TGCAGTGCTGCCCCCCCGTCTAGCGGGAGGTACGATACGCAGTATTTT
CDR3: CSAAPPSSGRYDTQYF